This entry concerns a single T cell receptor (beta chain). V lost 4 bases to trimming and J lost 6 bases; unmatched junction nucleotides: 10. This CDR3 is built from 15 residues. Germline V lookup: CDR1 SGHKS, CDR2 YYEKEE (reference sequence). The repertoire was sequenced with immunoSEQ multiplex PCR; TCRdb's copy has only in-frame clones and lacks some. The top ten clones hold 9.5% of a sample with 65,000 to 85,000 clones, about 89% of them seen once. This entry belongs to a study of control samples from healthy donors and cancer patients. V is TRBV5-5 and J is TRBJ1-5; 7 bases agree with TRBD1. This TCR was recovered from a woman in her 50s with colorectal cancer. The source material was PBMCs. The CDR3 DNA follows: TGTGCCAGCAGCCAGGAGGGGGCGCCTAGTCAGCCCCAGCATTTT. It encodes CASSQEGAPSQPQHF.